The rows below give T cell receptor beta chains drawn from one sample of a study of T cells in Graves' hyperthyroidism and ophthalmopathy. TCRdb reprocessed the multiplex PCR reads via MiXCR and lists one record per CDR3 protein. The top ten hold 5% to 6.5% of the sample, which has about 420,000 distinct CDR3 sequences, roughly 13% seen once. The sample was blood. These TCRs come from a woman aged 18-35 years with Graves' hyperthyroidism. Each CDR3 is given with its conserved first and last residue. The D gene is left open where the match is weak. Size is stated for part of the rows, as once, few or many counts, or as a class when the clone is expanded.

>TRBD2|TRBJ2-2|many|TRBV5-8
CASSGGLARVGELFF
TGTGCCAGCAGCGGGGGACTAGCGAGGGTCGGGGAGCTGTTTTTT
>TRBD2|TRBJ2-5|NA|TRBV20-1
CSARSDLAGEAETQYF
TGCAGTGCTAGATCTGACCTAGCGGGAGAGGCAGAGACCCAGTACTTC
>NA|TRBJ2-1|few|TRBV30
CAWISLLVNEQFF
TGTGCCTGGATCTCCTTACTTGTTAATGAGCAGTTCTTC
>TRBD2|TRBJ2-1|NA|TRBV20-1
CSASGTSGRNHNEQFF
TGCAGTGCCTCCGGGACTAGCGGGAGGAATCACAATGAGCAGTTCTTC
>NA|TRBJ2-5|few|TRBV3-1
CASSQPKKGLGETQYF
TGTGCCAGCAGCCAACCCAAAAAGGGCCTGGGAGAGACCCAGTACTTC
>NA|TRBJ2-7|many|TRBV4-3
CASSLDLGVTYEQYF
TGCGCCAGCAGTCTAGACTTAGGGGTTACTTACGAGCAGTACTTC
>NA|TRBJ2-5|few|TRBV18
CASSRELDSQETQYF
TGTGCCAGCTCACGCGAACTGGACAGCCAAGAGACCCAGTACTTC
>NA|TRBJ1-5|many|TRBV20-1
CSARVQGNQPQHF
TGCAGTGCTAGAGTGCAGGGTAATCAGCCCCAGCATTTT
>TRBD1|TRBJ1-4|NA|TRBV7-2
CASSSPGQGNSIALNEKLFF
TGTGCCAGCAGCTCGCCGGGACAGGGCAACTCTATAGCATTAAATGAAAAACTGTTTTTT
>NA|TRBJ2-2|many|TRBV28
CASSSPWVANTGELFF
TGTGCCAGCAGTTCCCCCTGGGTAGCGAACACCGGGGAGCTGTTTTTT
>NA|TRBJ1-5|few|TRBV19
CASRAGEYSNQPQHF
TGTGCCAGTAGGGCCGGGGAGTATAGCAATCAGCCCCAGCATTTT
>TRBD2|TRBJ2-7|many|TRBV6-6
CASSYGSGSVAYEQYF
TGTGCCAGCAGTTACGGGAGCGGGAGTGTAGCCTACGAGCAGTACTTC
>NA|TRBJ2-3|many|TRBV7-2
CASNGGRRTDTQYF
TGTGCCAGCAATGGGGGGCGGAGAACAGATACGCAGTATTTT
>NA|TRBJ2-2|NA|TRBV9
CASSVGGPTGELFF
TGTGCCAGCAGCGTAGGGGGACCCACCGGGGAGCTGTTTTTT
>NA|TRBJ2-1|NA|TRBV19
CASSPLPSSYNEQFF
TGTGCCAGTAGTCCCCTCCCGAGCTCCTACAATGAGCAGTTCTTC
>NA|TRBJ1-1|NA|TRBV29-1
CSAAWGWAEAFF
TGCAGCGCCGCGTGGGGTTGGGCTGAAGCTTTCTTT
>TRBD1|TRBJ2-5|many|TRBV20-1
CSARTGSKTQYF
TGCAGTGCTAGGACAGGGTCCAAGACCCAGTACTTC
>NA|TRBJ2-7|many|TRBV6-5
CASSYAGRAPYEQYF
TGTGCCAGCAGTTACGCGGGCAGGGCCCCCTACGAGCAGTACTTC
>NA|TRBJ1-1|many|TRBV6-1
CASSEQGTLTNTEAFF
TGTGCCAGCAGTGAGCAGGGTACCCTGACTAACACTGAAGCTTTCTTT
>NA|TRBJ2-4|many|TRBV12-3/TRBV12-4
CASSLESSNIQYF
TGTGCCAGCAGTCTCGAATCATCGAACATTCAGTACTTC
>TRBD1|TRBJ1-1|many|TRBV5-1
CASSLETGVNTEAFF
TGCGCCAGCAGCTTGGAGACAGGGGTGAACACTGAAGCTTTCTTT
>TRBD2|TRBJ2-7|few|TRBV18
CASSPGSGSTYEQYF
TGTGCCAGCTCACCGGGTAGCGGGTCCACCTACGAGCAGTACTTC
>NA|TRBJ2-7|many|TRBV18
CASSPTQTYEQYF
TGTGCCAGCTCACCAACACAAACCTACGAGCAGTACTTC
>NA|TRBJ2-7|NA|TRBV9
CASSVDVSSYEQYF
TGTGCCAGCAGCGTAGACGTCAGCTCCTACGAGCAGTACTTC
>NA|TRBJ1-1|few|TRBV7-2
CASSLVLEGNTEAFF
TGTGCCAGCAGCTTAGTGCTAGAGGGAAACACTGAAGCTTTCTTT
>TRBD1|TRBJ2-2|many|TRBV20-1
CSARVGQGVTGELFF
TGCAGTGCTAGAGTTGGACAGGGGGTCACCGGGGAGCTGTTTTTT
>TRBD2|TRBJ2-3|once|TRBV19
CASSIRGSGGLTDTQYF
TGTGCCAGTAGTATACGGGGTAGCGGGGGCCTCACAGATACGCAGTATTTT
>NA|TRBJ2-7|many|TRBV5-1
CASSFDSGTYEQYF
TGCGCCAGCAGCTTCGACAGCGGAACCTACGAGCAGTACTTC
>TRBD2|TRBJ2-1|many|TRBV19
CASSIGGAGGVSNEQFF
TGTGCCAGTAGTATAGGCGGAGCGGGAGGTGTGAGCAATGAGCAGTTCTTC
>TRBD2|TRBJ2-7|many|TRBV20-1
CSASGTSGGGYEQYF
TGCAGTGCAAGCGGGACTAGCGGGGGAGGCTACGAGCAGTACTTC
>NA|TRBJ2-7|many|TRBV3-1
CASGSGRYEQYF
TGTGCCAGTGGGTCAGGGCGCTACGAGCAGTACTTC
>NA|TRBJ2-7|NA|TRBV30
CAWSDSPRYEQYF
TGTGCCTGGAGCGATAGCCCCCGGTACGAGCAGTACTTC
>TRBD2|TRBJ2-5|many|TRBV2
CASRDAFAGGPGETQYF
TGTGCCAGCAGGGACGCTTTTGCGGGAGGGCCCGGAGAGACCCAGTACTTC
>TRBD2|TRBJ2-3|NA|TRBV10-3
CAISESILAGGPSGNTDTQYF
TGTGCCATCAGTGAGTCAATACTAGCGGGAGGGCCGTCTGGTAACACAGATACGCAGTATTTT
>NA|TRBJ1-3|NA|TRBV10-3
CAISESGDISGNTIYF
TGTGCCATCAGTGAGTCGGGGGATATCTCTGGAAACACCATATATTTT
>TRBD2|TRBJ2-4|NA|TRBV5-1
CASSKTTTSGSALAKNIQYF
TGCGCCAGCAGTAAGACAACAACTAGCGGGTCGGCTCTAGCCAAAAACATTCAGTACTTC
>NA|TRBJ1-4|NA|TRBV20-1
CSAKPLRPLPFEEKLFF
TGCAGTGCTAAACCGCTCCGACCCCTTCCATTTGAGGAAAAACTGTTTTTT
>NA|TRBJ2-3|NA|TRBV12-5
CASGPQGPPIPDTDTQYF
TGTGCTAGTGGTCCCCAGGGACCTCCCATTCCCGACACAGATACGCAGTATTTT
>NA|TRBJ2-7|many|TRBV11-1
CASSPETFRDYEQYF
TGTGCCAGCAGCCCAGAGACGTTCCGGGACTACGAGCAGTACTTC
>TRBD1|TRBJ2-7|few|TRBV4-3
CASSQDLQGAREQYF
TGCGCCAGCAGCCAAGATTTGCAGGGGGCGCGCGAGCAGTACTTC
>TRBD2|TRBJ2-1|NA|TRBV24-1
CATSDARGTSGRDEQFF
TGTGCCACCAGTGACGCGAGAGGGACTAGCGGGAGGGATGAGCAGTTCTTC
>NA|TRBJ1-1|few|TRBV7-6
CASSPDTMNTEAFF
TGTGCCAGCAGCCCGGACACTATGAACACTGAAGCTTTCTTT
>NA|TRBJ2-7|many|TRBV3-1
CASSQELARPYEQYF
TGTGCCAGCAGCCAGGAACTAGCAAGGCCCTACGAGCAGTACTTC
>NA|TRBJ1-4|NA|TRBV12-3/TRBV12-4
CASSFLNREGEKLFF
TGTGCCAGCAGTTTCTTAAACAGGGAGGGTGAAAAACTGTTTTTT
>NA|TRBJ2-7|many|TRBV18
CASSPPERVREQYF
TGTGCCAGCTCACCACCTGAGAGGGTTCGCGAGCAGTACTTC
>TRBD2|TRBJ2-1|NA|TRBV10-3
CAISAQATILAGGPDEQFF
TGTGCCATCAGTGCCCAAGCCACTATCTTAGCGGGAGGGCCTGATGAGCAGTTCTTC
>TRBD2|TRBJ2-1|many|TRBV7-2
CASSARLAGAGNEQFF
TGTGCCAGCAGCGCCCGACTAGCGGGAGCGGGTAATGAGCAGTTCTTC
>NA|TRBJ1-5|few|TRBV6-2/TRBV6-3
CASSYSTGLGLGNQPQHF
TGTGCCAGCAGTTACTCGACTGGTTTGGGGTTGGGCAATCAGCCCCAGCATTTT
>NA|TRBJ2-1|NA|TRBV5-1
CASSLEGVNNEQFF
TGCGCCAGCAGCTTGGAGGGGGTAAACAATGAGCAGTTCTTC